These 27 T cell receptor beta chains originate from one sample sequenced in a study of CD8 T cells in Susac syndrome. Roughly 0.45 to 1 ug RNA was reverse transcribed with random hexamers. TCRdb re-analysed the immunoSEQ multiplex PCR reads in MiXCR, keeping a single row per CDR3 protein. The profile shows under 80,000 distinct CDR3 sequences, 85% to 95% of them singletons. What was sequenced was CD4+ T cells from PBMCs. These receptors originate from a human donor with Susac syndrome.

The rearrangement uses TRBV20-1 and TRBJ1-2; possibly TRBD1 for D (6 bases). Germline CDR1 DFQATT, CDR2 SNEGSKA (reference sequence). This CDR3 contains 12 residues. Trimming removed 7 bases at V and 2 bases at J, with 11 bases between. This CDR3 reads CSGTGHNYGYTF. The CDR3 bases are TGCAGTGGCACGGGACACAACTATGGCTACACCTTC.

V is TRBV5-1 and J is TRBJ2-7, with D uncertain. Germline V gene sequence: CDR1 SGHRS, CDR2 YFSETQ. Trimming removed 3 bases at V and 7 bases at J, with 26 bases between. The CDR3 spans 17 residues. The CDR3 DNA sequence: TGCGCCAGCAGCTGGTGGCTCAGTGGGTTTTCCCCAGGAGAGCAGTACTTC. The encoded protein is CASSWWLSGFSPGEQYF.

This CDR3 reads CASSQVVLSGSRGEQFF. The CDR3 DNA reads TGTGCCAGCAGCCAAGTAGTCCTTAGCGGGAGTCGCGGTGAGCAGTTCTTC. The chain employs TRBV3-1 and TRBJ2-1; 9 bases match TRBD2. The V segment lost 1 base and the J segment 9 bases; nucleotides outside the gene matches: 13. Germline-derived CDR1 and CDR2 are LGHDT and YNNKEL (reference sequence). This CDR3 has 17 residues.

The chain joins TRBV29-1 to TRBJ1-4, with D tentatively TRBD1 (6 bases). Germline V gene sequence: CDR1 SQVTM, CDR2 ANQGSEA. The CDR3 runs 14 residues. V dropped 2 bases and J dropped 8 bases, with 15 bases sitting between them. CDR3 region: CSVELGHIREKLFF. The CDR3 region has the DNA TGCAGCGTTGAACTGGGACACATCCGCGAAAAACTGTTTTTT.

The V and J genes are TRBV18 and TRBJ1-6; no firm D call. The V gene's germline CDR1 is KGHSH and CDR2 LQKENI. The CDR3 covers 16 residues. V shed 1 base and J shed 3 bases, with 10 bases lying between them. DNA of the CDR3: TGTGCCAGCTCACCACAAACAGTGGGCTATAATTCACCCCTCCACTTT. It translates to CASSPQTVGYNSPLHF.

The rearrangement links TRBV9 to TRBJ2-3; D may be TRBD2 (7 bases). CDR1 and CDR2 from the germline V gene are SGDLS and YYNGEE. Trimming took 0 bases from V and 2 from J, leaving 19 bases between them. This CDR3 contains 18 residues. The CDR3 region is CASSVGGGAGHPTDTQYF. The CDR3 DNA reads TGTGCCAGCAGCGTAGGTGGGGGGGCCGGACACCCCACAGATACGCAGTATTTT.

The V gene is TRBV12-3 or TRBV12-4, the J gene TRBJ1-6; D uncertain. This CDR3 contains 17 residues. The germline V and J ends were trimmed by 0 bases and 9 bases, with 18 bases remaining between them. This CDR3 reads CASSLALLEGWGSPLHF. CDR3 DNA sequence: TGTGCCAGCAGTTTAGCGCTACTGGAGGGCTGGGGTTCACCCCTCCACTTT.

CDR3 residues: CASSWDAGSTDTQYF. CDR3 bases: TGTGCCAGCAGCTGGGACGCTGGTAGCACAGATACGCAGTATTTT. The V call is TRBV7-9, the J call TRBJ2-3; possibly TRBD1 or TRBD2 for D (5 bases each). In germline, CDR1 is SEHNR, CDR2 FQNEAQ (reference sequence). The CDR3 length is 15 residues. The V and J ends lost 4 bases and 0 bases respectively, with 11 bases between them.

The chain uses TRBV30 and TRBJ2-2; D not resolved. V was clipped by 0 bases and J by 7 bases, with 12 bases between them. Germline lookup yields CDR1 GTSNPN and CDR2 SVGIG (reference sequence). CDR3 length: 14 residues. CDR3 amino acids: CAWSVHWGLGELFF. The CDR3 nucleotides read TGTGCCTGGAGTGTCCATTGGGGTCTCGGGGAGCTGTTTTTT. Supplemented by reference TRBV30 and TRBJ2-2, the full variable domain reads SQTIHQWPATLVQPVGSPLSLECTVEGTSNPNLYWYRQAAGRGLQLLFYSVGIGQISSEVPQNLSASRPQDRQFILSSKKLLLSDSGFYLCAWSVHWGLGELFFGEGSRLTVL.

J is TRBJ2-7 and V is TRBV2; 9 bases fit TRBD2. CDR1 is SNHLY, CDR2 FYNNEI, per germline. V gave up 6 bases and J gave up 3 bases; unmatched junction bases: 9. CDR3 length: 15 amino acids. CDR3 region: CASRGTSGLSYEQYF. Written as DNA, the CDR3 is TGTGCCAGCAGAGGTACTAGCGGGCTAAGCTACGAGCAGTACTTC.

V is TRBV18 and J is TRBJ1-1; D gene ambiguous. Per germline, CDR1 KGHSH and CDR2 LQKENI. CDR3 length: 13 residues. Trimming took 3 bases from V and 0 from J, leaving 5 bases between them. CDR3 DNA: TGTGCCAGCTCACCGAGTTTGAACACTGAAGCTTTCTTT. This translates into CASSPSLNTEAFF.

J is TRBJ1-4 and V is TRBV5-1; 8 bases map to TRBD1. The CDR3 spans 15 residues. Unmatched junction bases numbered 12, after V lost 4 bases and J lost 10 bases. The V gene's germline CDR1 is SGHRS and CDR2 YFSETQ. The CDR3 sequence is CASSTGQGGGGKLFF. The DNA of the CDR3 is TGCGCCAGCAGCACCGGACAGGGCGGCGGTGGAAAACTGTTTTTT.

This rearrangement joins TRBV5-6 to TRBJ2-7, with D possibly called TRBD1 or TRBD2 (5 bases each). V dropped 1 base and J dropped 6 bases, with 14 bases sitting between them. Per germline, CDR1 SGHDT and CDR2 YYEEEE. The CDR3 totals 14 residues. CDR3 nucleotides: TGTGCCAGCAGCTTGAGAGGGCAGGGTCTCGAGCAGTACTTC. It yields the protein CASSLRGQGLEQYF.

CDR3 loop: CASSSSWTSGNTGELFF. The CDR3 DNA reads TGTGCCAGCAGCTCCTCTTGGACTAGCGGAAACACCGGGGAGCTGTTTTTT. The chain has TRBV11-2 and TRBJ2-2; 10 bases agree with TRBD2. The CDR3 is made up of 17 amino acids. Per the germline V gene, CDR1 is SGHAT and CDR2 is FQNNGV. J lost 2 bases, V lost 4 bases, and 7 bases had no gene match.

This clonotype has only one observation. V and J are TRBV2 and TRBJ2-3; no clear D gene. The germline gives CDR1 SNHLY, CDR2 FYNNEI. Between the trimmed V and J ends, which lost 2 bases and 14 bases, there was a span of 11 bases. There are 11 residues in the CDR3. In DNA, the CDR3 is TGTGCCAGCAGTGAAAATTTATTAGGGTATTTT. Translated: CASSENLLGYF. Together with reference TRBV2 and TRBJ2-3, the CDR3 gives the full variable domain: EPEVTQTPSHQVTQMGQEVILRCVPISNHLYFYWYRQILGQKVEFLVSFYNNEISEKSEIFDDQFSVERPDGSNFTLKIRSTKLEDSAMYFCASSENLLGYFGPGTRLTVL.

This chain links TRBV28 with TRBJ2-7, with 8 bases identical to TRBD2. Germline V CDR1 and CDR2: MDHEN, SYDVKM. This CDR3 is 15 amino acids long. V was clipped by 6 bases and J by 0 bases; unmatched bases: 7. The CDR3: CASRPSGPSSYEQYF. The CDR3 DNA reads TGTGCCAGCAGACCTAGCGGGCCGAGCTCCTACGAGCAGTACTTC.

Remarks on this clonotype: At one end, the junction sequence differs from germline, possibly due to a read error. J is TRBJ2-3 and V is TRBV19; no firm D call. Germline-derived CDR1 and CDR2 are LNHDA and SQIVND (reference sequence). The length of the CDR3 is 14 residues. In nucleotides, the CDR3 is TGTGCCAGTAGGGGAATCGGAAGTCTTCATACCCAGTATTTT. It codes for CASRGIGSLHTQYF.

This chain links TRBV5-1 with TRBJ2-1; 12 bases are shared with TRBD1. V was pared by 4 bases and J by 7 bases, with 6 bases of the junction left unmatched. The CDR3 extends over 15 amino acids. Germline V lookup: CDR1 SGHRS, CDR2 YFSETQ. The CDR3 bases are TGCGCCAGCAGCCGGGGACAGGGGGCAGGTAATGAGCAGTTCTTC. This sequence encodes CASSRGQGAGNEQFF.

The chain is built from TRBV20-1 and TRBJ1-2; D gene ambiguous. There are 13 residues in the CDR3. V lost 1 base and J lost 2, with 8 bases in between. Germline V gene data show CDR1 as DFQATT and CDR2 as SNEGSKA (reference sequence). The CDR3 region has the DNA TGCAGTGCTAGAGTGCGGCAAAACTATGGCTACACCTTC. It encodes CSARVRQNYGYTF.

The V gene is TRBV20-1, the J gene TRBJ1-5; D may be TRBD1 (6 bases). Trimming cost V 0 bases and J 0 bases, with 18 bases left between them. The CDR3 runs 18 residues. CDR1 and CDR2 (germline): DFQATT, SNEGSKA (reference sequence). CDR3 in amino acids: CSARDLAQGGNSNQPQHF. Written as DNA, the CDR3 is TGCAGTGCTAGAGATTTGGCCCAAGGGGGAAATAGCAATCAGCCCCAGCATTTT.

The V call is TRBV29-1, the J call TRBJ2-3; no clear D. Germline V gene data show CDR1 as SQVTM and CDR2 as ANQGSEA. Trimming shortened V by 4 bases and J by 4 bases, and 12 bases separated the two germline ends. The CDR3 runs 13 residues. The CDR3 DNA is TGCAGCGTTGGGATATTAAAGGCAGATACGCAGTATTTT. The encoded protein is CSVGILKADTQYF.

The chain links TRBV2 to TRBJ2-1; TRBD1 might be the D (5 bases). V was shortened by 4 bases and J by 7 bases, with 8 bases between the two germline ends. The CDR3 loop spans 12 amino acids. CDR1 and CDR2 (germline): SNHLY, FYNNEI. CDR3 sequence (DNA): TGTGCCAGCAGTGGACAGTTTAATGAGCAGTTCTTC. This sequence encodes CASSGQFNEQFF.

CDR3: CAKEDRGAETQYF. The CDR3 DNA is TGTGCCAAAGAGGACAGGGGAGCGGAGACCCAGTACTTC. The genes are TRBV10-3 and TRBJ2-5, with 9 bases that match TRBD1. This CDR3 contains 13 residues. V lost 10 bases and J lost 5; bases outside the gene matches: 8. CDR1 is ENHRY and CDR2 is SYGVKD in the germline V gene.

The genes are TRBV12-3 or TRBV12-4 and TRBJ2-2; 8 nucleotides line up with TRBD1. This CDR3 has 15 residues. J gave up 5 bases and V 4 bases, and 6 bases lay outside the gene matches. CDR3 sequence: CASSWGTGSTGELFF. Written as DNA, the CDR3 is TGTGCCAGCAGTTGGGGGACAGGTTCAACCGGGGAGCTGTTTTTT.

The rearrangement joins TRBV25-1 to TRBJ1-4; 8 bases line up with TRBD1. CDR1 is MGHDK and CDR2 is SYGVNS in the germline V gene. The ends lost 5 bases at V and 7 bases at J; junction bases unmatched: 15. There are 17 residues in the CDR3. The CDR3: CASSLEGWTGTSEKLFF. The CDR3 region has the DNA TGTGCCAGCAGTCTCGAGGGATGGACAGGGACCAGTGAAAAACTGTTTTTT.

The chain couples TRBV28 to TRBJ1-4; weak D call: TRBD1 (6 bases). With 5 bases removed from V and 6 bases from J, the gap between germline ends came to 13 bases. Germline loops: CDR1 MDHEN, CDR2 SYDVKM. The CDR3 has 14 residues. The CDR3 protein is CASSGTEGDEKLFF. The DNA of the CDR3 is TGTGCCAGCAGTGGGACCGAGGGGGATGAAAAACTGTTTTTT.

The gene calls are TRBV20-1 and TRBJ1-2; no clear D. Looked up from germline, CDR1 is DFQATT and CDR2 is SNEGSKA (reference sequence). The CDR3 extends over 12 amino acids. Trimming took off 0 bases at V and 8 bases at J, with 10 bases between the two ends. Here the CDR3 reads CSARETATGYTF. The CDR3 coding sequence is TGCAGTGCTAGAGAGACCGCGACCGGCTACACCTTC.